These 22 T cell receptor beta chains were sequenced from one sample in a study of cytomegalovirus exposure and HLA in healthy donors (dated by TCRdb to 2016 to 2017). Libraries were constructed by the immunoSEQ multiplex PCR assay. For the multiplex PCR, a mixture combining 60 forward primers for TCR Vbeta segments and 13 reverse primers for TCR Jbeta segments was used. TCRdb retrieved this table from immuneACCESS and kept in-frame rearrangements only. Not all clones are present; in checked studies, unresolved V genes account for under half, and no reason is known for the remainder. The sample yields about 190,000 clones; 80% to 85% were counted once. About 0.26% of the sample is in the top ten clones. Sequenced input: PBMCs. The receptor set was obtained from a boy aged 5-17 years in good health and CMV-seronegative.

The rearrangement links TRBV30 to TRBJ2-5, with a tentative D call TRBD1 (5 bases). V lost 1 base, J lost 5 bases, and 17 bases lay in between. The CDR3 is made up of 15 amino acids. Germline assignment: CDR1 GTSNPN and CDR2 SVGIG (reference sequence). The CDR3 here is CAWSGQGASPETQYF. The CDR3, as DNA: TGTGCCTGGAGTGGGCAGGGCGCCAGCCCGGAGACCCAGTACTTC.

The chain employs TRBV9 and TRBJ2-3; D not certain. CDR3 length equals 15 residues. Germline CDR1 and CDR2: SGDLS and YYNGEE. Trimming took off 3 bases at V and 2 bases at J, with 13 bases between the two ends. CDR3 amino acids: CASSGGRVDTDTQYF. CDR3 nucleotide sequence: TGTGCCAGCAGCGGAGGCCGGGTCGACACAGATACGCAGTATTTT.

This chain connects TRBV12-5 to TRBJ2-1; no firm D call. The CDR3 extends over 12 amino acids. V was clipped by 5 bases and J by 2 bases, with 4 bases between them. Germline lookup yields CDR1 LGHNT and CDR2 FRNRAP. The CDR3 DNA reads as TGTGCTAGTGGTGCAGCCTACAATGAGCAGTTCTTC. It translates to CASGAAYNEQFF.

The V and J genes are TRBV11-2 and TRBJ1-1; 8 bases match TRBD1. Germline CDR1 and CDR2: SGHAT and FQNNGV. The CDR3 has 17 amino acids. J gave up 3 bases and V 5 bases, and 14 bases lay outside the gene matches. Here the CDR3 reads CASSRKTGERADTEAFF. The CDR3 nucleotides read TGTGCCAGCAGCCGAAAGACAGGGGAACGAGCGGACACTGAAGCTTTCTTT.

This clone has a handful of counts. V usage is TRBV5-4 and J usage is TRBJ2-1, with 8 bases lining up with TRBD2. CDR3 length: 18 residues. V lost 3 bases, J lost 0 bases, and 11 bases stayed unmatched. Germline assignment: CDR1 SGHNT and CDR2 YYREEE (reference sequence). The CDR3 nucleotides are TGTGCCAGCAGCTGGTTCCTAGCGGGTCTGACCTCCTACAATGAGCAGTTCTTC. Translated: CASSWFLAGLTSYNEQFF.

This chain joins TRBV4-2 and TRBJ2-1, with a possible D match to TRBD2 (5 bases). The ends were cut back, 0 bases at V and 6 bases at J, with 12 bases in the middle. From germline, CDR1 is LGHNA and CDR2 YNFKEQ. The CDR3 totals 15 residues. CDR3 region: CASSQERVGPNEQFF. The CDR3 region has the DNA TGTGCCAGCAGCCAAGAGAGGGTCGGACCCAATGAGCAGTTCTTC.

The chain has TRBV27 and TRBJ1-1; no clear D gene. Between the trimmed V and J ends, which lost 5 bases and 2 bases, there was a span of 3 bases. The length of the CDR3 is 11 residues. Germline V gives CDR1 MNHEY, CDR2 SMNVEV (reference sequence). The CDR3 nucleotides are TGTGCCAGCAGTACTAACACTGAAGCTTTCTTT. This sequence encodes CASSTNTEAFF.

The genes are TRBV14 and TRBJ2-7, with a weak D call TRBD1 (6 bases). The CDR3 spans 13 residues. The germline gives CDR1 SGHDN, CDR2 FVKESK. The V end was cut by 4 bases, the J end by 6 bases, with 13 bases between. The CDR3, as DNA: TGTGCCAGCAGCCGACCAGGGGCACGCGAGCAGTACTTC. The encoded protein is CASSRPGAREQYF. Full variable domain (rest looked up from reference TRBV14 and TRBJ2-7): EAGVTQFPSHSVIEKGQTVTLRCDPISGHDNLYWYRRVMGKEIKFLLHFVKESKQDESGMPNNRFLAERTGGTYSTLKVQPAELEDSGVYFCASSRPGAREQYFGPGTRLTVT.

The chain uses TRBV6-1 and TRBJ2-5; perhaps TRBD2 as D (7 bases). CDR1 is MNHNS and CDR2 is SASEGT in the germline V gene. Trimming pared 1 base from V and 5 bases from J, leaving 20 bases between. This CDR3 has 17 amino acids. Written as DNA, the CDR3 is TGTGCCAGCAGTGAAGACGTTTGGGGGGGGGCGATCGAGACCCAGTACTTC. It yields the protein CASSEDVWGGAIETQYF.

The CDR3 protein is CASSILSPNDVNQPQHF. CDR3 bases: TGTGCCAGTAGTATCCTATCTCCCAACGATGTTAATCAGCCCCAGCATTTT. The chain has TRBV19 and TRBJ1-5; D remains unclear. Per the germline V gene, CDR1 is LNHDA and CDR2 is SQIVND (reference sequence). V lost 3 bases, J lost 4 bases, and 19 bases lay in between. The CDR3 covers 17 residues.

The chain has TRBV28 and TRBJ1-2; TRBD1 aligns across 8 bases. This CDR3 is built from 14 residues. Germline values: CDR1 MDHEN, CDR2 SYDVKM. Trimming removed 5 bases from V and 4 bases from J; junction bases left unmatched: 6. The CDR3 protein is CASSTGGGSYGYTF. The CDR3 DNA reads as TGTGCCAGCAGTACAGGGGGAGGCAGCTATGGCTACACCTTC.

The CDR3 coding sequence is TGTGCCAGCAGCCCAAGGGGACTAGCGAATGAGCAGTTCTTC. It encodes CASSPRGLANEQFF. This chain connects TRBV7-3 to TRBJ2-1, with 10 nucleotides matching TRBD2. The CDR3 is made up of 14 amino acids. Per the germline V gene, CDR1 is SGHTA and CDR2 is FQGTGA. V was pared by 5 bases and J by 7 bases, with 5 bases of the junction left unmatched. Supplemented by reference TRBV7-3 and TRBJ2-1, the full variable domain reads GAGVSQTPSNKVTEKGKYVELRCDPISGHTALYWYRQSLGQGPEFLIYFQGTGAADDSGLPNDRFFAVRPEGSVSTLKIQRTERGDSAVYLCASSPRGLANEQFFGPGTRLTVL.

The chain uses TRBV29-1 and TRBJ2-7; 7 nucleotides line up with TRBD1. CDR3 size: 15 residues. Looked up from germline, CDR1 is SQVTM and CDR2 is ANQGSEA. V trimming: 4 bases; J trimming: 0 bases; junction bases outside the gene matches: 9. CDR3 sequence reads: CSVALSQGPSYEQYF. The CDR3, as DNA: TGCAGCGTTGCCCTCTCACAGGGGCCCTCCTACGAGCAGTACTTC.

The rearrangement joins TRBV6-1 to TRBJ1-3, with 8 bases identical to TRBD1. With 8 bases clipped from V and 4 bases from J, the junction kept 4 bases outside the gene matches. Germline CDR1 MNHNS, CDR2 SASEGT. The CDR3 runs to 13 residues. The CDR3 DNA follows: TGTGCCAGCGGACAGGGATCAGGAAACACCATATATTTT. This sequence encodes CASGQGSGNTIYF.

This clone was seen a few times. The chain has TRBV9 and TRBJ1-6; maybe TRBD1 (5 bases). This CDR3 region has 14 residues. V was cut by 7 bases and J by 8 bases, with 16 bases left in between. Germline assignment: CDR1 SGDLS and CDR2 YYNGEE. In nucleotides, the CDR3 is TGTGCCAGCGGACTCCTCGGGGGGGATTCACCCCTCCACTTT. Its protein product is CASGLLGGDSPLHF.

The chain joins TRBV2 to TRBJ1-6; TRBD1 is a possible D gene (6 bases). The CDR3 covers 14 residues. V was cut by 6 bases and J by 6 bases, with 12 bases left in between. Germline loops: CDR1 SNHLY, CDR2 FYNNEI. CDR3 sequence (DNA): TGTGCCAGCAGAATGACAGGAGGTAATTCACCCCTCCACTTT. Residues: CASRMTGGNSPLHF.

A single count supports this clone. CDR3 DNA sequence: TGTGCCAGCAGCCCAGGGTCCGTTGTGCGGGAGGACTACGAGCAGTACTTC. It codes for CASSPGSVVREDYEQYF. The V gene is TRBV4-2, the J gene TRBJ2-7; 8 nucleotides align to TRBD2. CDR1 is LGHNA and CDR2 is YNFKEQ in the germline V gene. There are 17 residues in the CDR3. The J segment lost 3 bases and the V segment lost 4 bases, leaving 14 bases of the junction unmatched.

J is TRBJ2-1 and V is TRBV27; the match to TRBD2 covers 12 bases. The CDR3 extends over 14 amino acids. Germline V gene lookup returns CDR1 MNHEY and CDR2 SMNVEV (reference sequence). J lost 6 bases, V lost 6 bases, and 3 bases had no gene match. CDR3 DNA: TGTGCCAGCAGGACTAGCGGGAGCCCCAATGAGCAGTTCTTC. Amino acids: CASRTSGSPNEQFF.

This clone was recorded only once. The V call is TRBV7-2, the J call TRBJ1-5, with D possibly being TRBD1 (5 bases). The CDR3 has 15 residues. CDR1 SGHTA and CDR2 FQGNSA come from the germline V gene. The V end was cut by 2 bases, the J end by 3 bases, with 11 bases between. The CDR3 loop reads CASSLFGRANQPQHF. Written as DNA, the CDR3 is TGTGCCAGCAGCTTATTTGGCAGGGCCAATCAGCCCCAGCATTTT.

This chain uses TRBV5-1 with TRBJ2-1; 7 nucleotides agree with TRBD2. The V and J ends lost 4 bases and 0 bases, in that order; junction bases with no gene match: 10. Germline CDR1 reads SGHRS; CDR2 reads YFSETQ. The CDR3 is 17 residues long. Written as DNA, the CDR3 is TGCGCCAGCAGCGCAAGACTAGCCGGTAGCTCCTACAATGAGCAGTTCTTC. Its translation: CASSARLAGSSYNEQFF.

The V and J genes are TRBV9 and TRBJ2-1; TRBD1 matches 12 bases. Trimming cost V 4 bases and J 7 bases; bases outside gene matches: 9. Per the germline V gene, CDR1 is SGDLS and CDR2 is YYNGEE. CDR3 size: 16 residues. CDR3 sequence: CASSPPGQGARNEQFF. CDR3 DNA sequence: TGTGCCAGCAGCCCTCCGGGACAGGGGGCCCGTAATGAGCAGTTCTTC.

The chain has TRBV27 and TRBJ2-4, with 10 bases fitting TRBD2. Germline V CDR1 and CDR2: MNHEY, SMNVEV (reference sequence). The CDR3 covers 17 residues. V was pared by 5 bases and J by 6 bases, with 13 bases of the junction left unmatched. The DNA of the CDR3 is TGTGCCAGCAGTATCTCTAGCGGGAGAGTCGGGGGAAACATTCAGTACTTC. Its protein product is CASSISSGRVGGNIQYF.